These T cell receptor beta chains were read from a single sample in a study of cytomegalovirus exposure and HLA in healthy donors. Libraries were prepared by immunoSEQ multiplex PCR; TCRdb keeps only in-frame clonotypes and omits some of them. The sample carries some 200,000 clones, over 75% recorded once. The source material was PBMCs. These receptor sequences come from a man aged 35-49 years in good health and CMV-seropositive. The CDR3 runs from the conserved cysteine through the conserved F or W. D genes are given only for firm matches. Only some rows state a clone size, as once, few, many or a class for expanded clones.

j_call v_call d_call clone_size cdr3_length cdr3_nt cdr3_aa
TRBJ2-6 TRBV7-9 TRBD1 . 18 TGTGCCAGCCACGGGGTGGGACAGGGAAGCTCTGGGGCCAACGTCCTGACTTTC CASHGVGQGSSGANVLTF
TRBJ1-2 TRBV20-1 . . 11 TGCAGTGCTACGAGGGCGGGTGGCTACACCTTC CSATRAGGYTF
TRBJ2-3 TRBV9 TRBD2 . 17 TGTGCCAGCAGCCTAGGACTAGCGGATGGTAGCACAGATACGCAGTATTTT CASSLGLADGSTDTQYF
TRBJ1-2 TRBV4-2 . . 14 TGTGCCAGCAGCCAACCCGCGGAATACTATGGCTACACCTTC CASSQPAEYYGYTF
TRBJ1-1 TRBV4-3 . . 14 TGCGCCAGCAGCCCGGGTCCCTTGGACACTGAAGCTTTCTTT CASSPGPLDTEAFF
TRBJ2-7 TRBV5-1 TRBD1 . 15 TGCGCCAGCAGCGTCCGGGACAGGCTCTCCTACGAGCAGTACTTC CASSVRDRLSYEQYF
TRBJ1-4 TRBV11-2 . few 11 TGTGCCAGCAGCTTCGGAGGAAAACTGTTTTTT CASSFGGKLFF
TRBJ2-5 TRBV10-1 . . 14 TGCGCCAGCAGTGAGGAAGCAGGGCTGGAGACCCAGTACTTC CASSEEAGLETQYF
TRBJ2-4 TRBV7-2 TRBD1 once 15 TGTGCCAGCAGCCCCAGGGGGCTCTTTGGAAACATTCAGTACTTC CASSPRGLFGNIQYF
TRBJ2-4 TRBV4-1 TRBD1 . 17 TGCGCCAGCAGCCAAGATAGCTTCGGACAGGGGAAAAACATTCAGTACTTC CASSQDSFGQGKNIQYF
TRBJ2-5 TRBV19 . . 13 TGTGCCAGCGCGGGGCCGGGTTCGGAGACCCAGTACTTC CASAGPGSETQYF
TRBJ1-1 TRBV20-1 TRBD1 few 11 TGCAGTGCCGGACAGGGGACTGAAGCTTTCTTT CSAGQGTEAFF